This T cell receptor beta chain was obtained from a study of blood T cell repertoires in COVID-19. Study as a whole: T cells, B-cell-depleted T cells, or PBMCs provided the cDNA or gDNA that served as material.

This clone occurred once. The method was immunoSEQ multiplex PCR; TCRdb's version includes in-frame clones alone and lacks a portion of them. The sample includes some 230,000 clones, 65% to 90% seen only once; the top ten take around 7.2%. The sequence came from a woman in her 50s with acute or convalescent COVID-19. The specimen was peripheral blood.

CDR3 amino acids: CASSLTAAGGRNTEAFF. CDR3 in DNA: TGTGCCAGCAGCTTAACCGCCGCAGGGGGTAGGAACACTGAAGCTTTCTTT. The V call is TRBV11-2, the J call TRBJ1-1, with 7 nucleotides matching TRBD1. The germline V gene encodes CDR1 SGHAT and CDR2 FQNNGV. The CDR3 has 17 residues. Losses at the gene ends were 2 bases for V and 1 base for J; bases not matched to a gene: 10.